This T cell receptor beta chain was sequenced during a study of radiotherapy plus CTLA-4 blockade in lung cancer. Repertoires were generated with immunoSEQ multiplex PCR, while TCRdb's copy carries only in-frame clones and drops some. The profile shows 35,000 or so clones, 85% to 90% of them singletons. Concerning this clone: Its antigen is unknown.

Study results and limitations: Some TCR clones had been derived from tumors. These clones expanded in peripheral blood after radiotherapy plus ipilimumab.

Germline-derived CDR1 and CDR2 are SGHRS and YFSETQ. CDR3 length equals 16 residues. The J segment lost 5 bases and the V segment lost 4 bases, leaving 10 bases of the junction unmatched. The input for sequencing was peripheral blood, taken from a patient treated with radiotherapy plus ipilimumab. The sequence was collected from a human donor with non-small cell lung cancer who had stable disease on radiotherapy plus ipilimumab. The genes are TRBV5-1 and TRBJ2-1, with 9 bases fitting TRBD2. In nucleotides, the CDR3 is TGCGCCAGCAGCCCGCGGGCTAGCGGGATAGACAATGAGCAGTTCTTC. It specifies CASSPRASGIDNEQFF.